Below are 20 T cell receptor beta chains sequenced from a single sample in a study of blood T cell repertoires in COVID-19. Method: immunoSEQ multiplex PCR; TCRdb's copy keeps in-frame clones and lacks some. The repertoire holds around 220,000 clones, with 85% to 90% as singletons. The specimen was PBMCs or T cells enriched from blood (not recorded which). These receptors all stem from a woman aged 50 to 60 with acute COVID-19.

The table lists this clone with a few counts. The chain links TRBV21-1 to TRBJ1-4; the listed D gene, TRBD1, was not tested against the DNA. TRBV21-1 corresponds to a pseudogene. This CDR3 has 16 residues. This chain's CDR3 is CASSKPRTGTNEKLFF. The CDR3 nucleotides read TGTGCCAGCAGCAAGCCCCGGACAGGGACTAATGAAAAACTGTTTTTT.

The gene calls are TRBV28 and TRBJ1-1, with 12 bases identical to TRBD1. V shed 5 bases, J shed 10 bases, and the junction held 17 bases outside the gene matches. Germline CDR1 reads MDHEN; CDR2 reads SYDVKM. This CDR3 is built from 17 residues. The CDR3 DNA reads TGTGCCAGCAGTCCCTTAAGCCGGGGGACAGGGGGCGTTGTAGCTTTCTTT. Protein sequence: CASSPLSRGTGGVVAFF.

The rearrangement joins TRBV7-2 to TRBJ1-2, with D possibly being TRBD1 (5 bases). The V end lost 2 bases, the J end lost 3 bases, and 13 bases lay between the germline ends. CDR3 length equals 15 residues. Germline CDR1 reads SGHTA; CDR2 reads FQGNSA. CDR3 nucleotide sequence: TGTGCCAGCAGCTTAAGCCAGGGCGGCTACTATGGCTACACCTTC. Its protein is CASSLSQGGYYGYTF.

This sequence joins TRBV18 and TRBJ1-5; D is possibly TRBD1 (5 bases). Trimming cost V 0 bases and J 0 bases, with 12 bases left between them. The CDR3 is 17 residues long. The germline CDR1 and CDR2 sequences are KGHSH and LQKENI. CDR3 DNA: TGTGCCAGCTCACCACCGACTAGTGGGGGTAGCAATCAGCCCCAGCATTTT. Its protein product is CASSPPTSGGSNQPQHF.

CDR3 in DNA: TGCGCCAGCAGCTTAGAGCTTCAAGAGACCCAGTACTTC. Residues: CASSLELQETQYF. The gene calls are TRBV5-1 and TRBJ2-5; D gene uncertain. Germline V lookup: CDR1 SGHRS, CDR2 YFSETQ. This CDR3 contains 13 residues. Trimming shortened V by 2 bases and J by 2 bases, and 7 bases separated the two germline ends.

This chain uses TRBV12-2 with TRBJ2-1; the DNA was not compared with TRBD1, the D call given in the table. TRBV12-2 is a documented pseudogene. The CDR3 is 16 residues long. The CDR3 region is CASRSTGQGGINEQFF. CDR3 DNA sequence: TGTGCAAGTCGCTCCACAGGACAGGGGGGTATCAATGAGCAGTTCTTC.

The count of this clone is one. The V call is TRBV30, the J call TRBJ1-4; D uncertain. This CDR3 is built from 11 residues. Trimming removed 3 bases at V and 7 bases at J, with 6 bases between. CDR1 GTSNPN and CDR2 SVGIG come from the germline V gene (reference sequence). CDR3 DNA: TGTGCCTGGAGATCGGGTGAAAAACTGTTTTTT. It specifies CAWRSGEKLFF.

The chain has TRBV3-1 (or the pseudogene TRBV3-2) and TRBJ1-6; D gene unclear. Germline V gives CDR1 LGHDT, CDR2 YNNKEL (reference sequence). This CDR3 region has 12 residues. V dropped 4 bases and J dropped 7 bases, with 5 bases sitting between them. The CDR3 spells CASSPGNSPLHF. CDR3 DNA sequence: TGTGCCAGCAGCCCGGGGAATTCACCCCTCCACTTT.

Here the CDR3 reads CASSLVLSQRTDTQYF. CDR3 nucleotides: TGTGCCAGCAGCTTGGTGCTTTCTCAGCGGACAGATACGCAGTATTTT. This chain uses TRBV5-6 with TRBJ2-3; perhaps TRBD2 as D (5 bases). This CDR3 region has 16 residues. The V gene lost 0 bases and the J gene lost 3 bases, with 14 bases spanning the gap. Germline values: CDR1 SGHDT, CDR2 YYEEEE.

The chain couples TRBV10-3 to TRBJ2-7; 11 bases are shared with TRBD1. Trimming cost V 6 bases and J 3 bases; bases outside gene matches: 4. The CDR3 contains 14 residues. CDR1 is ENHRY, CDR2 SYGVKD, per germline. CDR3 sequence reads: CAIRPGQGGYEQYF. CDR3 bases: TGTGCCATCAGACCGGGACAGGGGGGCTACGAGCAGTACTTC.

V usage is TRBV9 and J usage is TRBJ1-1; D uncertain. Trimming took off 3 bases at V and 1 base at J, with 13 bases between the two ends. Germline CDR1 and CDR2: SGDLS and YYNGEE. This CDR3 spans 15 amino acids. The CDR3 protein is CASSAFDTRNTEAFF. CDR3 DNA sequence: TGTGCCAGCAGCGCCTTTGACACTCGGAACACTGAAGCTTTCTTT. The variable domain in full, with the rest retrieved from reference TRBV9 and TRBJ1-1, is DSGVTQTPKHLITATGQRVTLRCSPRSGDLSVYWYQQSLDQGLQFLIQYYNGEERAKGNILERFSAQQFPDLHSELNLSSLELGDSALYFCASSAFDTRNTEAFFGQGTRLTVV.

This chain links TRBV3-1 (or the pseudogene TRBV3-2) with TRBJ1-2; the D gene is possibly TRBD1 (6 bases). V lost 4 bases, J lost 2 bases, and 14 bases lay in between. The length of the CDR3 is 15 residues. Germline V gene data show CDR1 as LGHDT and CDR2 as YNNKEL (reference sequence). The CDR3, as DNA: TGTGCCAGCAGCCGACCAGGGGTGGGGAACTATGGCTACACCTTC. This sequence encodes CASSRPGVGNYGYTF.

The chain uses TRBV24-1 and TRBJ2-1; TRBD1 agrees at 9 bases. The V and J ends lost 2 bases and 0 bases, in that order; junction bases with no gene match: 4. Germline assignment: CDR1 KGHDR and CDR2 SFDVKD. The CDR3 is 17 residues long. CDR3 protein: CATSDYGQGFSYNEQFF. CDR3 in DNA: TGTGCCACCAGTGATTATGGACAGGGGTTCTCCTACAATGAGCAGTTCTTC.

The chain couples TRBV6-2 or TRBV6-3 to TRBJ1-5, with 10 bases lining up with TRBD1. Germline V CDR1 and CDR2: MNHEY, SVGEGT. The CDR3 extends over 16 amino acids. Unmatched junction bases numbered 8, after V lost 6 bases and J lost 3 bases. In DNA form, the CDR3 reads TGTGCCAGCAGCACCGGGACAGGGGTGATCAATCAGCCCCAGCATTTT. This encodes CASSTGTGVINQPQHF.

V and J are TRBV30 and TRBJ1-1; D is possibly TRBD1 (5 bases). This CDR3 is 12 amino acids long. The V gene lost 4 bases and the J gene lost 5 bases, with 11 bases spanning the gap. Germline assignment: CDR1 GTSNPN and CDR2 SVGIG (reference sequence). The CDR3 region has the DNA TGTGCCTGGACAGGGTATGGGACTGAAGCTTTCTTT. Its protein is CAWTGYGTEAFF.

The V and J genes are TRBV7-2 and TRBJ2-3; no clear D. The V end was cut by 2 bases, the J end by 4 bases, with 4 bases between. The CDR3 sequence is 12 residues long. Germline CDR1 and CDR2: SGHTA and FQGNSA. The CDR3 spells CASSLLPDTQYF. DNA of the CDR3: TGTGCCAGCAGCTTACTTCCAGATACGCAGTATTTT.

The chain combines TRBV7-9 with TRBJ2-3, with 7 bases lining up with TRBD2. Germline values: CDR1 SEHNR, CDR2 FQNEAQ (reference sequence). The CDR3 covers 14 residues. J was trimmed by 2 bases and V by 3 bases; bases with no gene match: 2. CDR3 protein: CASSFAGVTDTQYF. The CDR3 DNA follows: TGTGCCAGCAGCTTTGCGGGAGTCACAGATACGCAGTATTTT.

The chain links TRBV5-1 to TRBJ2-7; a possible D gene is TRBD2 (5 bases). V lost 2 bases to trimming and J lost 5 bases, with 17 bases between them. CDR3 length equals 15 residues. CDR1 is SGHRS and CDR2 is YFSETQ in the germline V gene. The DNA for the CDR3 is TGCGCCAGCAGCTTTGGACTCCAAGCTGGGGACGAGCAGTACTTC. This codes for CASSFGLQAGDEQYF.

This chain joins TRBV28 and TRBJ2-3, with a tentative D call TRBD1 (5 bases). From germline, CDR1 is MDHEN and CDR2 SYDVKM. V lost 6 bases to trimming and J lost 1 base, with 8 bases between them. The length of the CDR3 is 13 residues. For the CDR3, the DNA is TGTGCCAGCAGCTTACAGGGCACAGATACGCAGTATTTT. This gives the protein CASSLQGTDTQYF.

The V gene is TRBV29-1, the J gene TRBJ2-2; 9 nucleotides line up with TRBD2. Germline V CDR1 and CDR2: SQVTM, ANQGSEA. The length of the CDR3 is 15 residues. Losses at the gene ends were 6 bases for V and 2 bases for J; bases not matched to a gene: 7. CDR3 protein: CSVLGLASNTGELFF. The CDR3 DNA sequence: TGCAGCGTCCTAGGACTAGCGTCCAACACCGGGGAGCTGTTTTTT.